This T cell receptor (beta chain) was obtained from a study of T cells in Graves' hyperthyroidism and ophthalmopathy. Study-wide background: Initial diagnosis, before any treatment, was when peripheral blood was collected. Study observations and caveats: Blood also held most thyroid clonotypes expanded beyond 0.001.

This blood was taken when hyperthyroidism was first diagnosed, before any ophthalmopathy symptoms existed. The source of the PBMCs was more than 9.5 ml of fresh peripheral blood. The TCR beta CDR3 regions underwent amplification using RNA transcripts as the source. HTBI primers were used for first-round RT-PCR of the TCR CDR3. TCRdb re-derived calls from the multiplex PCR reads in MiXCR, one entry per CDR3 protein. The table has around 300,000 distinct CDR3 sequences, about an eighth seen once. CDR3 length: 18 amino acids. Trimming pared 0 bases from V and 8 bases from J, leaving 22 bases between. Germline V gene data show CDR1 as SGHVS and CDR2 as FQNEAQ. This clonotype has at least ten counts. Its antigen remains unknown.

This chain joins TRBV7-8 and TRBJ1-4; D possibly corresponds to TRBD1 (5 bases). The specimen was blood. This sequence originates from a woman aged 25-40 years with Graves' hyperthyroidism that later progressed to Graves' ophthalmopathy. The chain's CDR3 is CASSLANSGSGSSEKLFF. The CDR3 DNA reads TGTGCCAGCAGCTTAGCGAACTCGGGATCAGGGTCTAGCGAAAAACTGTTTTTT. Based on the CDR3 plus reference TRBV7-8 and TRBJ1-4, the full variable domain is GAGVSQSPRYKVAKRGQDVALRCDPISGHVSLFWYQQALGQGPEFLTYFQNEAQLDKSGLPSDRFFAERPEGSVSTLKIQRTQQEDSAVYLCASSLANSGSGSSEKLFFGSGTQLSVL.